The sequence of this T cell receptor beta chain was determined in a study of T cells in localized non-small cell lung cancer. The protocol was immunoSEQ multiplex PCR, while the TCRdb copy is restricted to in-frame clones and leaves out a portion. The data hold about 40,000 clones, with 81% observed a single time. The CDR3 has 14 residues. Trimming shortened V by 4 bases and J by 4 bases, and 11 bases separated the two germline ends. Germline values: CDR1 SGHRS, CDR2 YFSETQ. The material sequenced was peripheral blood mononuclear cells, taken before any cancer treatment. The sequence derives from a male donor aged 60 or over with stage II lung adenocarcinoma. V and J are TRBV5-1 and TRBJ1-4; weak D call: TRBD1 (6 bases). The CDR3 spells CASSPGTSNEKLFF. In DNA form, the CDR3 reads TGCGCCAGCAGCCCCGGGACAAGTAATGAAAAACTGTTTTTT.